This T cell receptor (beta chain) is from a study of T cells in Graves' hyperthyroidism and ophthalmopathy. Template material for amplifying TCR beta CDR3 regions consisted of RNA transcripts. The TCR CDR3 first-round RT-PCR relied on the HTBI primer set. TCRdb reprocessed the multiplex PCR reads with MiXCR, giving one entry per CDR3 protein. The table lists around 500,000 distinct CDR3 sequences, around 13% of them singletons. Trimming removed 0 bases at V and 3 bases at J, with 11 bases between. Germline V gene sequence: CDR1 MNHEY, CDR2 SMNVEV (reference sequence). The CDR3 has 16 amino acids. This clonotype was seen a few times.

The material sequenced was blood. This receptor was obtained from a woman aged 40 to 49 with Graves' hyperthyroidism. The chain has TRBV27 and TRBJ2-2, with D possibly matching TRBD1 (5 bases). CDR3 protein: CASSLSRQGDTGELFF. The CDR3 nucleotides are TGTGCCAGCAGTTTATCAAGGCAGGGCGACACCGGGGAGCTGTTTTTT.